This T cell receptor beta chain stems from a study of T cell repertoires in cytomegalovirus infection (dated by TCRdb to 2018 to 2020). About the investigation overall: The peptide stimulations were aimed at well-studied HLA-B-restricted epitopes as well as recently identified HLA-C-restricted CMV epitopes, whose presentation resists viral immunomodulation. Donor HLA type was relevant to the analysis, because carriage of CMV infection together with the matching HLA type was indicated by public TCR beta signatures.

What this sample's treatment or condition label stands for: in vitro stimulation with specific CMV peptide epitopes to enrich CMV-specific T cells. Deletion took 3 bases off V and 1 base off J, with a span of 9 bases between the germline ends. The cysteine opens and the phenylalanine closes a CDR3 of 14 amino acids. The kept DNA is CDR3 alone, 42 bases in frame from the first base. What the work shows at the level of the full study, not this receptor alone: In both this cohort and an independent cohort of a few hundred donors, the cumulative frequency of public TCR beta family members distinguished carriers of CMV infection plus the relevant HLA type. The ex vivo response was dominated by HLA-C-restricted CMV-specific TCR beta clonotypes, and the single most frequent clonotype in two of eight donors was supplied by these HLA-C-restricted clonotypes.

Sequencing used an Illumina HiSeq 1500. Using fastp at Q25 and MiXCR, TCRdb reprocessed the public reads and kept productive beta chains. Entries are consolidated by CDR3 protein sequence, retaining the most common genes and DNA. The sample table shows hundreds of thousands of distinct CDR3 sequences, and 30% to 40% are seen once. The top ten clones comprise 15% to 20% of the sample. Only a few counts were recorded for this clonotype. What this receptor recognizes is not known. One base away there is no much larger clone; base qualities are not given. The sequence joins TRBV12-3 or TRBV12-4 to TRBJ1-2, with TRBD1 as a weak D call on 6 bases. This receptor was identified in a human donor in good health (CMV status not recorded). Some clones in this sample may be carry-over from other donors' samples. This sample comprised cultured PBMCs, obtained from culture after CMV antigen stimulation. The DNA sequence reads TGTGCCAGCAGTTTCGGGGGGCGTAACTATGGCTACACCTTC. It encodes CASSFGGRNYGYTF.